These 23 T cell receptor beta chains came from one sample sequenced in a study of regulatory T cells in long-lasting Graves disease. The TCR beta library used iRepertoire HTBI primers with Arm-PCR amplification of CDR3. TCRdb reprocessed the multiplex PCR reads with MiXCR, giving one entry per CDR3 protein. The sample has fewer than 650,000 distinct CDR3 sequences, around 15% seen once. Noted time point: newly diagnosed GD, antithyroid drugs for less than 3 months. RNA extracted from PBMCs served as the sequencing template. These data were likewise used in another study, on T cells in Graves' hyperthyroidism and ophthalmopathy.

The source was peripheral blood mononuclear cells (PBMCs), collected at new diagnosis, from a patient treated with antithyroid drugs. These receptors all come from a woman younger than 45 with Graves disease.

V and J are TRBV5-1 and TRBJ1-1; tentatively, D is TRBD1 (6 bases). Germline V gene lookup returns CDR1 SGHRS and CDR2 YFSETQ. CDR3 size: 17 residues. Trimming cost V 0 bases and J 5 bases, with 20 bases left between them. CDR3 nucleotide sequence: TGCGCCAGCAGCTTGGGGGCCGGGGGGGCGCTTGGTACTGAAGCTTTCTTT. This codes for CASSLGAGGALGTEAFF.

This clonotype was seen repeatedly, ten times or more. CDR3 sequence reads: CAISLRDRGNGTQYF. CDR3 coding DNA: TGTGCCATCAGCCTGAGGGACAGGGGGAATGGGACCCAGTACTTC. The rearrangement uses TRBV10-3 and TRBJ2-5, with 11 bases matching TRBD1. The germline CDR1 and CDR2 sequences are ENHRY and SYGVKD. The V gene end was trimmed by 6 bases and the J gene end by 7 bases; junction bases not matched to a gene: 10. The CDR3 consists of 15 residues.

In this sample, this clonotype turned up a few times. The chain recombines TRBV7-9 with TRBJ1-2, with D unresolved. Trimming cost V 8 bases and J 5 bases, with 9 bases left between them. Germline V gene sequence: CDR1 SEHNR, CDR2 FQNEAQ (reference sequence). The CDR3 spans 11 residues. CDR3 in DNA: TGTGCCAGCGAGGCGGAATATGGCTACACCTTC. This codes for CASEAEYGYTF.

This clonotype was detected only a few times. The J gene is TRBJ2-7, the V gene TRBV2, with 10 bases identical to TRBD1. The CDR3 is 15 amino acids. CDR1 and CDR2 from the germline V gene are SNHLY and FYNNEI. The V gene end was trimmed by 4 bases and the J gene end by 4 bases; junction bases not matched to a gene: 7. CDR3 residues: CASSGQGARIYEQYF. CDR3 bases: TGTGCCAGCAGTGGACAGGGGGCGCGAATATACGAGCAGTACTTC.

Remarks on this clonotype: One end of the junction varies from germline; a read error may be responsible. J is TRBJ1-5 and V is TRBV20-1; D not certain. The CDR3 contains 13 residues. Germline CDR1 DFQATT, CDR2 SNEGSKA (reference sequence). CDR3: CGAQPYSNQPQHF. CDR3 coding DNA: TGCGGTGCACAGCCTTATAGCAATCAGCCCCAGCATTTT.

There are many counts of this clonotype. The genes are TRBV2 and TRBJ2-1; D is possibly TRBD1 or TRBD2 (6 bases each). V lost 11 bases, J lost 4 bases, and 18 bases lay in between. CDR3 length: 14 residues. The germline CDR1 and CDR2 sequences are SNHLY and FYNNEI. DNA of the CDR3: TGTGCCGGGAGTGGGGGCGGGAATTACAATGAGCAGTTCTTC. It is translated as CAGSGGGNYNEQFF.

This clonotype was found many times. The rearrangement uses TRBV12-3 or TRBV12-4 and TRBJ1-1, with no clear D. The CDR3 contains 14 residues. The V gene lost 0 bases and the J gene lost 7 bases, with 12 bases spanning the gap. In DNA form, the CDR3 reads TGTGCCAGCAGTTTAGCGCCTCAGGTTGTTGAAGCTTTCTTT. It is translated as CASSLAPQVVEAFF.

This clonotype turned up a few times. The chain recombines TRBV12-3 or TRBV12-4 with TRBJ2-1; TRBD2 matches 8 bases. After removal of 4 bases from V and 3 bases from J, the junction contained 5 bases not matched to a gene. The CDR3 has 15 residues. The CDR3 bases are TGTGCCAGCAGTTCATCGGGAGGGGACTACAATGAGCAGTTCTTC. It specifies CASSSSGGDYNEQFF.

This chain uses TRBV5-1 with TRBJ2-4; D is unresolved. Trimming removed 0 bases at V and 7 bases at J, with 17 bases between. The CDR3 sequence is 16 residues long. The germline gives CDR1 SGHRS, CDR2 YFSETQ. DNA for the CDR3: TGCGCCAGCAGCTTGGCCAGGAACTCCTTATGGAACATTCAGTACTTC. Protein sequence: CASSLARNSLWNIQYF.

This clonotype was found many times. The chain joins TRBV12-3 or TRBV12-4 to TRBJ2-7; D is perhaps TRBD1 (5 bases). The CDR3 spans 14 residues. Trimming left V 6 bases short and J 1 base short, with 13 bases between. The CDR3 region has the DNA TGTGCCAGCAGGATCCATGACAGTTCCTACGAGCAGTACTTC. Its translation is CASRIHDSSYEQYF.

A note on this clonotype: Possible read error: a much larger clone is one base away. V is TRBV12-3 or TRBV12-4 and J is TRBJ1-5, with 7 positions matching TRBD1. J was trimmed by 11 bases and V by 5 bases; bases with no gene match: 12. This CDR3 comprises 14 residues. DNA of the CDR3: TGTGCCAGCAGTACCACAGGGGTAGGGCAGTCCCAGCATTTT. Encoded protein: CASSTTGVGQSQHF.

This clonotype was seen more than once but under ten times. V is TRBV19 and J is TRBJ2-1; TRBD2 matches 15 bases. Germline-derived CDR1 and CDR2 are LNHDA and SQIVND (reference sequence). The trim removed 4 bases at V and 7 bases at J, leaving 17 bases unmatched. The CDR3 sequence is 20 residues long. Here the CDR3 DNA reads TGTGCCAGTAGTACCGCACCGGGACTAGCGGGAGGCCCTCGAGGGAATGAGCAGTTCTTC. Residues: CASSTAPGLAGGPRGNEQFF.

V usage is TRBV20-1 and J usage is TRBJ2-4; maybe TRBD1 (6 bases). The germline V gene encodes CDR1 DFQATT and CDR2 SNEGSKA (reference sequence). V was cut by 6 bases and J by 2 bases, with 20 bases left in between. The CDR3 is 16 residues long. Here the CDR3 DNA reads TGCAGTGCGGATGGGCCGACAGGATCCCCCAAAAACATTCAGTACTTC. Translating it yields CSADGPTGSPKNIQYF.

This clonotype has ten or more counts. This chain uses TRBV20-1 with TRBJ2-7, with 7 bases matching TRBD1. The germline V gene has CDR1 DFQATT and CDR2 SNEGSKA (reference sequence). This CDR3 is 14 amino acids long. The ends lost 0 bases at V and 2 bases at J; junction bases unmatched: 4. In nucleotides, the CDR3 is TGCAGTGCTAGAGATTGGCAGGGGGCCTACGAGCAGTACTTC. Residues: CSARDWQGAYEQYF.

This clonotype turned up a few times. V gene TRBV9 combines with J gene TRBJ2-3; D not certain. V lost 2 bases and J lost 4, with 11 bases in between. CDR3 size: 14 residues. CDR1 is SGDLS and CDR2 is YYNGEE in the germline V gene. The CDR3 DNA is TGTGCCAGCAGCGTTGGGGTAGGCCCAGATACGCAGTATTTT. Protein product: CASSVGVGPDTQYF.

The V and J genes are TRBV3-1 and TRBJ1-4, with D perhaps TRBD1 (6 bases). This CDR3 contains 14 residues. CDR1 and CDR2 (germline): LGHDT, YNNKEL (reference sequence). V was pared by 4 bases and J by 6 bases, with 12 bases between. The CDR3 region has the DNA TGTGCCAGCAGCCGAATGGCAGGGGATGAAAAACTGTTTTTT. Protein: CASSRMAGDEKLFF.

This clonotype occurred once. The rearrangement links TRBV9 to TRBJ1-4; D is possibly TRBD1 (6 bases). The CDR3 is made up of 16 amino acids. Trimming shortened V by 3 bases and J by 7 bases, and 19 bases separated the two germline ends. The germline gives CDR1 SGDLS, CDR2 YYNGEE. The CDR3 protein is CASSARGTRVVEKLFF. CDR3 bases: TGTGCCAGCAGCGCAAGAGGGACAAGGGTAGTTGAAAAACTGTTTTTT.

This clonotype was found many times. The chain carries TRBV27 and TRBJ2-5; 9 nucleotides align to TRBD1. Germline V gene data show CDR1 as MNHEY and CDR2 as SMNVEV (reference sequence). The V segment lost 4 bases and the J segment 5 bases; nucleotides outside the gene matches: 11. The CDR3 is 16 residues long. CDR3 coding DNA: TGTGCCAGCAGTTCTAAATCCGGGACAGGGCTTGAGACCCAGTACTTC. Protein sequence: CASSSKSGTGLETQYF.

This sequence joins TRBV28 and TRBJ2-2; D gene unclear. V shed 8 bases and J shed 0 bases, with 19 bases lying between them. CDR1 is MDHEN, CDR2 SYDVKM, per germline. The CDR3 totals 17 residues. CDR3 sequence (DNA): TGTGCCAGCTACCCCCCGGAACCCACTCCGAACACCGGGGAGCTGTTTTTT. As protein: CASYPPEPTPNTGELFF. Filled out from reference TRBV28 and TRBJ2-2, the complete variable domain reads DVKVTQSSRYLVKRTGEKVFLECVQDMDHENMFWYRQDPGLGLRLIYFSYDVKMKEKGDIPEGYSVSREKKERFSLILESASTNQTSMYLCASYPPEPTPNTGELFFGEGSRLTVL.

This clonotype was counted ten times or more. The chain links TRBV5-1 to TRBJ2-1; TRBD2 aligns across 11 bases. After removal of 2 bases from V and 8 bases from J, the junction contained 9 bases not matched to a gene. The germline gives CDR1 SGHRS, CDR2 YFSETQ. The CDR3 spans 16 residues. CDR3 in amino acids: CASSLELAGGLDEQFF. The CDR3 DNA follows: TGCGCCAGCAGCTTAGAGCTAGCGGGAGGACTGGATGAGCAGTTCTTC.

With respect to this clonotype: A read error is possible here, since a much larger clone lies one base away. CDR3 nucleotides: TGCGCCAGCAGCTTGTCCCCAGGGGTCAACGTCCTGACTTTC. Residues: CASSLSPGVNVLTF. The V gene is TRBV5-1, the J gene TRBJ2-6, with D possibly matching TRBD1 (6 bases). CDR1 is SGHRS and CDR2 is YFSETQ in the germline V gene. The CDR3 loop spans 14 amino acids.

This clonotype came up a few times. The chain uses TRBV19 and TRBJ1-2, with a possible D match to TRBD1 (5 bases). The ends were cut back, 8 bases at V and 5 bases at J, with 15 bases in the middle. CDR3 length equals 13 residues. In germline, CDR1 is LNHDA, CDR2 SQIVND (reference sequence). This chain's CDR3 is CASSDLTEYGYTF. In DNA, the CDR3 is TGTGCCAGTTCAGATCTGACAGAGTATGGCTACACCTTC.

This clonotype was counted at least ten times. The rearrangement joins TRBV27 to TRBJ1-5; 8 bases agree with TRBD1. V dropped 5 bases and J dropped 0; count of bases not matched to a gene: 9. This CDR3 has 17 residues. From germline, CDR1 is MNHEY and CDR2 SMNVEV (reference sequence). This CDR3 reads CASSGQGRGYSNQPQHF. CDR3 in DNA: TGTGCCAGCAGTGGACAGGGTAGGGGCTATAGCAATCAGCCCCAGCATTTT.